The present TCR beta chain was sequenced within a study of blood T cell repertoires in COVID-19. The CDR3 contains 15 residues. CDR1 and CDR2 from the germline V gene are LNHDA and SQIVND (reference sequence). Trimming cost V 3 bases and J 5 bases; bases outside gene matches: 4. Original analysis: Estimates of nucleated cell counts were drawn from the amplification of reference gene primers. Using immunoSEQ multiplex PCR, the repertoire was profiled, and TCRdb retains in-frame clones only, with some absent. That table gives V, J and clone size, and the DNA gave D and trimming. The data show 65,000 to 75,000 clones, around 81% seen once.

J is TRBJ2-2 and V is TRBV19; the match to TRBD2 covers 9 bases. Material: peripheral blood. The sequence was collected from an older woman with acute or convalescent COVID-19. The CDR3, as DNA: TGTGCCAGTAGTATTCAGCTAGCGGGGACCGGGGAGCTGTTTTTT. It is translated as CASSIQLAGTGELFF.